Below, 10 T cell receptor beta chains from the same sample are listed, as sequenced in a study of cytomegalovirus exposure and HLA in healthy donors. Primers included in the PCR were 60 Vbeta and 13 Jbeta primers. The protocol was immunoSEQ multiplex PCR, while the TCRdb copy is restricted to in-frame clones and leaves out a portion. The sample yields 140,000 or so clones, around 67% seen once. Sequenced material: PBMCs. These receptors were collected from a man aged 18 to 30 in good health and CMV-seropositive.

J is TRBJ1-5 and V is TRBV5-1, with D perhaps TRBD1 (6 bases). This CDR3 is 16 amino acids long. The germline V gene has CDR1 SGHRS and CDR2 YFSETQ. The V end was cut by 1 base, the J end by 4 bases, with 15 bases between. This chain's CDR3 is CASSLLPSRGNQPQHF. The CDR3 region has the DNA TGCGCCAGCAGCTTGCTTCCTTCCAGGGGAAATCAGCCCCAGCATTTT.

Only one count was recorded for this clone. V is TRBV5-1 and J is TRBJ2-7, with D tentatively TRBD1 (5 bases). This CDR3 contains 14 residues. Germline CDR1 reads SGHRS; CDR2 reads YFSETQ. Trimming stripped 0 bases from V and 3 bases from J, with 10 bases between. The CDR3 bases are TGCGCCAGCAGCTTGGTGACAGACGACTACGAGCAGTACTTC. Its translation is CASSLVTDDYEQYF.

Only a few counts were recorded for this clone. V gene TRBV18 combines with J gene TRBJ2-1; 7 bases agree with TRBD1. The length of the CDR3 is 13 residues. The V gene end was trimmed by 4 bases and the J gene end by 9 bases; junction bases not matched to a gene: 6. The germline V gene encodes CDR1 KGHSH and CDR2 LQKENI. The CDR3: CASSLDRDGEQFF. The CDR3 DNA reads as TGTGCCAGCTCACTTGACAGGGACGGTGAGCAGTTCTTC.

The chain recombines TRBV4-2 with TRBJ2-3, with D possibly TRBD2 on 6 matching bases. V lost 1 base to trimming and J lost 3 bases, with 14 bases between them. The germline gives CDR1 LGHNA, CDR2 YNFKEQ. The CDR3 consists of 16 residues. The CDR3 loop is CASSQAQGLWTDTQYF. The CDR3 nucleotides read TGTGCCAGCAGCCAAGCCCAGGGACTCTGGACAGATACGCAGTATTTT.

This clone has only a few counts. This sequence joins TRBV7-2 and TRBJ2-4; weak D call: TRBD2 (6 bases). V lost 1 base, J lost 6 bases, and 10 bases lay in between. The germline V gene has CDR1 SGHTA and CDR2 FQGNSA. This CDR3 region has 14 residues. This chain's CDR3 is CASSLVGSGNIQYF. Written as DNA, the CDR3 is TGTGCCAGCAGCTTAGTTGGTAGCGGAAACATTCAGTACTTC.

With respect to this clone: The junction differs from germline at one of its ends, possibly a read error. This sequence joins TRBV10-2 and TRBJ2-5; D ambiguous. The CDR3 is 14 amino acids. Germline V gene lookup returns CDR1 WSHSY and CDR2 SAAADI. This CDR3 is CASREWRYQETQYF. The CDR3 bases are TGCGCCAGCAGGGAGTGGCGGTACCAAGAGACCCAGTACTTC.

V and J are TRBV7-8 and TRBJ2-3, with TRBD2 matching 8 bases. The CDR3 totals 16 residues. Unmatched junction bases numbered 9, after V lost 1 base and J lost 6 bases. Germline V CDR1 and CDR2: SGHVS, FQNEAQ. For the CDR3, the DNA is TGTGCCAGCAGCTTAGACGCCGGGACTAGAGACGATACGCAGTATTTT. Amino acids: CASSLDAGTRDDTQYF.

V and J are TRBV4-1 and TRBJ2-1; TRBD2 is a possible D gene (5 bases). The CDR3 contains 16 residues. V was pared by 0 bases and J by 0 bases, with 9 bases between. The germline V gene encodes CDR1 MGHRA and CDR2 YSYEKL. The CDR3 protein is CASSQELGSSYNEQFF. The CDR3 nucleotides read TGCGCCAGCAGCCAAGAGTTGGGGAGCTCCTACAATGAGCAGTTCTTC.

Worth noting for this clone: The sample holds other DNA sequences that translate to the same CDR3. This chain joins TRBV5-4 and TRBJ2-5; TRBD1 matches 8 bases. The CDR3 extends over 14 amino acids. V shed 0 bases, J shed 2 bases, and the junction held 0 bases outside the gene matches. Germline values: CDR1 SGHNT, CDR2 YYREEE (reference sequence). The CDR3 DNA reads TGTGCCAGCAGCTTGGACAGGGGGCAAGAGACCCAGTACTTC. Translated: CASSLDRGQETQYF.

The J gene is TRBJ1-1, the V gene TRBV5-6; D ambiguous. Between the trimmed V and J ends, which lost 4 bases and 2 bases, there was a span of 9 bases. The germline V gene encodes CDR1 SGHDT and CDR2 YYEEEE. The CDR3 is made up of 13 amino acids. CDR3 DNA sequence: TGTGCCAGCAGCCTGTCCGTAAACACTGAAGCTTTCTTT. It is translated as CASSLSVNTEAFF.